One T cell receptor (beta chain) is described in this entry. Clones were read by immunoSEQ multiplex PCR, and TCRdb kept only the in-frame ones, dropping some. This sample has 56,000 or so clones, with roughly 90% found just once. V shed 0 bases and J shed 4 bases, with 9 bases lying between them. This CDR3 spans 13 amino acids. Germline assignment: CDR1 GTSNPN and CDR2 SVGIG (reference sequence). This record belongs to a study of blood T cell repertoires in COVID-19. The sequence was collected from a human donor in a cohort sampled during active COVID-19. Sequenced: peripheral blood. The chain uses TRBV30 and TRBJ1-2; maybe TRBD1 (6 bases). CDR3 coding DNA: TGTGCCTGGAGTGTACAGGGATTCTATGGCTACACCTTC. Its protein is CAWSVQGFYGYTF.